One sample yielded the 21 T cell receptor beta chains listed below, sequenced in a study of T-cell reconstitution after alpha-beta-depleted transplantation in children. For TCRbeta, the library was prepared with unique molecular identifiers. From the PCR reads, TCRdb called clonotypes with MiXCR, one entry per CDR3 protein. The sample has just over 950,000 distinct CDR3 sequences; under 30% are singletons. Sequences were derived from PBMCs, mostly from graft donor cells, sampled 360 days after TCRalphabeta/CD19-depleted stem cell transplant. These TCRs come from a boy under three years old who had a stem cell transplant for SCID, so the T cells may come from the graft donor.

This clonotype was counted between two and nine times. The rearrangement uses TRBV12-3 or TRBV12-4 and TRBJ2-5; D unresolved. This CDR3 contains 14 residues. The ends were cut back, 5 bases at V and 5 bases at J, with 15 bases in the middle. The CDR3, as DNA: TGTGCCAGCAGTCCGGACCCCAAATGGGAGACCCAGTACTTC. This codes for CASSPDPKWETQYF.

V usage is TRBV12-3 or TRBV12-4 and J usage is TRBJ2-1; a weak D match, TRBD2 (7 bases). Trimming left V 7 bases short and J 10 bases short, with 20 bases between. The CDR3 is made up of 14 amino acids. This CDR3 reads CASTLGGGAGEQFF. The CDR3 nucleotides are TGTGCCAGCACCTTGGGTGGGGGGGCCGGCGAGCAGTTCTTC.

The chain joins TRBV12-5 to TRBJ2-5; 10 positions agree with TRBD2. This CDR3 comprises 15 residues. Germline CDR1 is LGHNT and CDR2 is FRNRAP. Trimming took 0 bases from V and 4 from J; bases not matched to a gene: 2. This CDR3 is CASGLVIAGGETQYF. In DNA, the CDR3 is TGTGCTAGTGGTTTGGTAATAGCGGGGGGAGAGACCCAGTACTTC.

This clonotype showed up just once. The J gene is TRBJ1-2, the V gene TRBV5-5; D not resolved. Germline V gene sequence: CDR1 SGHKS, CDR2 YYEKEE (reference sequence). CDR3 length equals 14 residues. V lost 5 bases and J lost 0, with 11 bases in between. For the CDR3, the DNA is TGTGCCAGCAGTTGGAACCCTGCTAACTATGGCTACACCTTC. Amino acid sequence: CASSWNPANYGYTF.

The chain recombines TRBV3-1 with TRBJ1-3; D not resolved. Germline V gene lookup returns CDR1 LGHDT and CDR2 YNNKEL (reference sequence). V dropped 2 bases and J dropped 3 bases, with 14 bases sitting between them. This CDR3 comprises 16 residues. DNA for the CDR3: TGTGCCAGCAGCCAACCTTACATGAGCATTGGAAACACCATATATTTT. It translates to CASSQPYMSIGNTIYF. Full variable domain (missing parts from reference TRBV3-1 and TRBJ1-3): DTAVSQTPKYLVTQMGNDKSIKCEQNLGHDTMYWYKQDSKKFLKIMFSYNNKELIINETVPNRFSPKSPDKAHLNLHINSLELGDSAVYFCASSQPYMSIGNTIYFGEGSWLTVV.

This rearrangement joins TRBV4-1 to TRBJ2-3, with D unclear. V shed 5 bases and J shed 0 bases, with 12 bases lying between them. The CDR3 runs to 15 residues. Per the germline V gene, CDR1 is MGHRA and CDR2 is YSYEKL. The CDR3 nucleotides are TGCGCCAGCAGCTTCGGAGTCCCTAGCACAGATACGCAGTATTTT. It encodes CASSFGVPSTDTQYF.

The chain is built from TRBV5-1 and TRBJ2-1; TRBD1 or TRBD2 may be the D gene (6 bases each). The V and J ends lost 1 base and 8 bases respectively, with 16 bases between them. The CDR3 runs to 15 residues. Germline V lookup: CDR1 SGHRS, CDR2 YFSETQ. The CDR3 spells CASSLIGQSSDEQFF. CDR3 nucleotide sequence: TGCGCCAGCAGCTTGATCGGACAGTCTAGCGATGAGCAGTTCTTC.

This clonotype was seen more than once but under ten times. CDR3: CASSSGDRNEQYF. CDR3 bases: TGTGCCAGCAGCTCGGGGGATCGAAACGAGCAGTACTTC. This sequence joins TRBV7-3 and TRBJ2-7; tentatively, D is TRBD2 (6 bases). The V gene's germline CDR1 is SGHTA and CDR2 FQGTGA. Between the trimmed V and J ends, which lost 4 bases and 5 bases, there was a span of 12 bases. The CDR3 contains 13 residues.

There are a few counts of this clonotype. The rearrangement links TRBV6-1 to TRBJ1-6; weak D call: TRBD1 (5 bases). V was pared by 6 bases and J by 7 bases, with 25 bases between. CDR3 length equals 18 residues. The V gene's germline CDR1 is MNHNS and CDR2 SASEGT. The CDR3 DNA follows: TGTGCCAGCAGCTCAGATAAAAGTCCGGGGGGATGGAATTCACCCCTCCACTTT. Residues: CASSSDKSPGGWNSPLHF.

Only a few counts were recorded for this clonotype. CDR3 amino acids: CSARMTGENIQYF. The DNA of the CDR3 is TGCAGTGCTAGAATGACAGGGGAGAACATTCAGTACTTC. The chain uses TRBV20-1 and TRBJ2-4; 8 bases line up with TRBD1. CDR3 length equals 13 residues. After removal of 2 bases from V and 7 bases from J, the junction contained 4 bases not matched to a gene. Germline CDR1 is DFQATT and CDR2 is SNEGSKA (reference sequence).

This clonotype has a handful of counts. The rearrangement uses TRBV29-1 and TRBJ2-1; TRBD2 agrees at 10 bases. Germline lookup yields CDR1 SQVTM and CDR2 ANQGSEA. V lost 6 bases and J lost 4; bases outside the gene matches: 3. The CDR3 spans 13 residues. CDR3 bases: TGCAGCGTGACTAGCGGGTTATACAATGAGCAGTTCTTC. This codes for CSVTSGLYNEQFF.

The V gene is TRBV7-7, the J gene TRBJ2-3; D is unresolved. V lost 2 bases and J lost 0, with 9 bases in between. This CDR3 contains 15 residues. Germline V gene sequence: CDR1 SSHAT, CDR2 FNYEAQ (reference sequence). The CDR3 reads CASSLLPSSTDTQYF. Written as DNA, the CDR3 is TGTGCCAGCAGCTTATTACCCTCGAGCACAGATACGCAGTATTTT.

There are a few counts of this clonotype. This rearrangement joins TRBV10-3 to TRBJ2-7; 7 bases are a match to TRBD1. The CDR3 contains 14 residues. Per the germline V gene, CDR1 is ENHRY and CDR2 is SYGVKD. The J segment lost 0 bases and the V segment lost 6 bases, leaving 5 bases of the junction unmatched. CDR3 nucleotide sequence: TGTGCCATCAGGGAGACAGGGAGCTCCTACGAGCAGTACTTC. It is translated as CAIRETGSSYEQYF.

This clonotype was picked up a small number of times. J is TRBJ2-2 and V is TRBV7-2, with 7 nucleotides matching TRBD1. With V trimmed by 7 bases and J by 4 bases, 6 bases remained unmatched. Germline CDR1 and CDR2: SGHTA and FQGNSA. This CDR3 has 14 amino acids. CDR3 region: CASNYRGITGELFF. The CDR3 bases are TGTGCCAGCAACTACAGGGGAATCACCGGGGAGCTGTTTTTT.

The V and J genes are TRBV24-1 and TRBJ2-1; 10 positions match TRBD2. The CDR3 is made up of 16 amino acids. Germline values: CDR1 KGHDR, CDR2 SFDVKD. V lost 5 bases to trimming and J lost 2 bases; unmatched junction nucleotides: 5. The CDR3 loop is CATSVGAGGPYNEQFF. The CDR3 bases are TGTGCCACCAGTGTGGGAGCGGGGGGGCCCTACAATGAGCAGTTCTTC.

The V call is TRBV9, the J call TRBJ2-1; D perhaps matches TRBD2 (6 bases). Between the trimmed V and J ends, which lost 0 bases and 4 bases, there was a span of 17 bases. CDR1 and CDR2 (germline): SGDLS, YYNGEE. The CDR3 consists of 17 residues. The chain's CDR3 is CASSVASAISPYNEQFF. CDR3 DNA: TGTGCCAGCAGCGTAGCTAGCGCTATCTCCCCGTACAATGAGCAGTTCTTC. Complete variable domain (other parts from reference TRBV9 and TRBJ2-1): DSGVTQTPKHLITATGQRVTLRCSPRSGDLSVYWYQQSLDQGLQFLIQYYNGEERAKGNILERFSAQQFPDLHSELNLSSLELGDSALYFCASSVASAISPYNEQFFGPGTRLTVL.

This clonotype has only a few counts. The rearrangement links TRBV7-9 to TRBJ1-5; a weak D match, TRBD1 (6 bases). The germline V gene encodes CDR1 SEHNR and CDR2 FQNEAQ (reference sequence). V was pared by 5 bases and J by 3 bases, with 11 bases between. The CDR3 runs to 14 residues. CDR3 sequence reads: CASSPRTVNQPQHF. The CDR3 bases are TGTGCCAGCAGCCCCAGGACAGTCAATCAGCCCCAGCATTTT.

This clonotype was counted a few times. This rearrangement joins TRBV20-1 to TRBJ2-1; tentatively, D is TRBD1 (6 bases). Trimming cost V 5 bases and J 9 bases, with 11 bases left between them. This CDR3 comprises 11 residues. CDR1 is DFQATT, CDR2 SNEGSKA, per germline (reference sequence). The chain's CDR3 is CSAVVGAEQFF. For the CDR3, the DNA is TGCAGTGCTGTTGTGGGGGCTGAGCAGTTCTTC.

The genes are TRBV6-5 and TRBJ2-6; no clear D gene. Trimming left V 2 bases short and J 0 bases short, with 5 bases between. From germline, CDR1 is MNHEY and CDR2 SVGAGI. The CDR3 totals 15 residues. CDR3 protein: CASSYVGSGANVLTF. DNA for the CDR3: TGTGCCAGCAGTTACGTGGGCTCTGGGGCCAACGTCCTGACTTTC.

The rearrangement uses TRBV14 and TRBJ2-7; 8 positions match TRBD2. The CDR3 is 14 residues long. CDR1 is SGHDN, CDR2 FVKESK, per germline. Unmatched junction bases numbered 4, after V lost 2 bases and J lost 4 bases. The CDR3 sequence is CASSQREGGYEQYF. The CDR3 nucleotides are TGTGCCAGCAGCCAACGGGAGGGGGGGTACGAGCAGTACTTC.

This clonotype was detected only a few times. The chain uses TRBV29-1 and TRBJ2-1, with 8 bases fitting TRBD2. There are 14 residues in the CDR3. Germline-derived CDR1 and CDR2 are SQVTM and ANQGSEA. V lost 4 bases, J lost 0 bases, and 2 bases stayed unmatched. CDR3 nucleotide sequence: TGCAGCGTTGGTGCGGGGGGCTCCTACAATGAGCAGTTCTTC. The encoded protein is CSVGAGGSYNEQFF.